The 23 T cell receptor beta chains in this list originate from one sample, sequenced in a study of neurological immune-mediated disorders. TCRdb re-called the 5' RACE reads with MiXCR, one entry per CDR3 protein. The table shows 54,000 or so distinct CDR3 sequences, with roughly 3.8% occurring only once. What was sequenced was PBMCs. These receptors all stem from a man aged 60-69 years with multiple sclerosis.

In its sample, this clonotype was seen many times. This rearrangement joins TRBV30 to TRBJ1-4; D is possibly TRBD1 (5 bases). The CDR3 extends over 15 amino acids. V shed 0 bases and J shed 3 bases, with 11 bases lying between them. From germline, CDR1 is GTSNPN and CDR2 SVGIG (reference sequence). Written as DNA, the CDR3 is TGTGCCTGGAGTGTACTTAAACAGGCTAATGAAAAACTGTTTTTT. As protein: CAWSVLKQANEKLFF.

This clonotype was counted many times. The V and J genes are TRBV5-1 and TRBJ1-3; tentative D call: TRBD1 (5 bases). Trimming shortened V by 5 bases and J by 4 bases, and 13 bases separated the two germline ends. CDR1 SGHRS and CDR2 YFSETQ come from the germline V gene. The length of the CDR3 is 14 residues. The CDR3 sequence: CASSERGHGNTIYF. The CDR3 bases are TGCGCCAGCAGTGAAAGGGGCCACGGAAACACCATATATTTT.

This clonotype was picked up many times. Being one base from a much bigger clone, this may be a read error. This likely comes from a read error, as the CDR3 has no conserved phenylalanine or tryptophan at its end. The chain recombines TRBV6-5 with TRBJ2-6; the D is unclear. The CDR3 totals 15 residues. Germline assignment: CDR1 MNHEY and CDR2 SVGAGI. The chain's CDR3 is CATTLRASGANVLTC. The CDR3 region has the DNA TGTGCTACCACCCTTCGGGCTTCTGGGGCCAACGTCCTGACTTGC.

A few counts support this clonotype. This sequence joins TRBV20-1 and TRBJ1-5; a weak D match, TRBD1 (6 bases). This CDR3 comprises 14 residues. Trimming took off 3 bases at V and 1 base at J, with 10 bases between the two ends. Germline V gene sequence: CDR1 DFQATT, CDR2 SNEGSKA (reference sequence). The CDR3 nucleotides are TGCAGTGCTAGTGGACAGAACAGCAATCAGCCCCAGCATTTT. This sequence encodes CSASGQNSNQPQHF.

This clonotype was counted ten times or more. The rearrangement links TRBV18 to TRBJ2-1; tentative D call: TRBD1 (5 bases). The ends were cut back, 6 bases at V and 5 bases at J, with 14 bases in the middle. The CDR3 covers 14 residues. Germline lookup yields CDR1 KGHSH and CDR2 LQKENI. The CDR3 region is CASSPFGADNEQFF. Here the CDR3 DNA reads TGTGCCAGCTCCCCGTTTGGGGCTGACAATGAGCAGTTCTTC.

The CDR3 sequence is CASRTPTGNTEAFF. CDR3 DNA sequence: TGTGCAAGTCGCACACCGACAGGGAACACTGAAGCTTTCTTT. The chain joins TRBV12-2 to TRBJ1-1; the table names TRBD1, a call not compared with the DNA. TRBV12-2 is a pseudogene. CDR3 length equals 14 residues.

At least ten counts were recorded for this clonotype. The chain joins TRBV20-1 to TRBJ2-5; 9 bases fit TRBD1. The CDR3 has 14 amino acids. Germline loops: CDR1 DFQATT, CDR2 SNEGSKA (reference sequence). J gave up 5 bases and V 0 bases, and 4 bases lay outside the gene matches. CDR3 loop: CSARDGTGWETQYF. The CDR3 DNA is TGCAGTGCTAGAGATGGGACAGGGTGGGAGACCCAGTACTTC.

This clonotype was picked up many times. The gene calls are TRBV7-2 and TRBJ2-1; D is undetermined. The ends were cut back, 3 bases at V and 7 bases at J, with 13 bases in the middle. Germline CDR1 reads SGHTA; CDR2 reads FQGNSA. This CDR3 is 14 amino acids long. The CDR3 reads CASSLLPTSNEQFF. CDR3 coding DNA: TGTGCCAGCAGCTTGCTACCGACTTCAAATGAGCAGTTCTTC. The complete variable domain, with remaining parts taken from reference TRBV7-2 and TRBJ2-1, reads GAGVSQSPSNKVTEKGKDVELRCDPISGHTALYWYRQSLGQGLEFLIYFQGNSAPDKSGLPSDRFSAERTGGSVSTLTIQRTQQEDSAVYLCASSLLPTSNEQFFGPGTRLTVL.

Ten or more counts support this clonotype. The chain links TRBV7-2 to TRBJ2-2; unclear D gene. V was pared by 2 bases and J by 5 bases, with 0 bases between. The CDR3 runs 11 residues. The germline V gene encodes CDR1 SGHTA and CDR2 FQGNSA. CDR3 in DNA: TGTGCCAGCAGCTTAACCGGGGAGCTGTTTTTT. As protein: CASSLTGELFF.

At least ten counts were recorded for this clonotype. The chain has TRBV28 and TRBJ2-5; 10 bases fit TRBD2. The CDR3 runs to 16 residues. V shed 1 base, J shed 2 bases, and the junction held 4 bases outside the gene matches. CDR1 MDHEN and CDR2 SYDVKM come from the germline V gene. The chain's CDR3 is CASSLLGLAAQETQYF. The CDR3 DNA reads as TGTGCCAGCAGTTTATTAGGACTAGCGGCTCAAGAGACCCAGTACTTC.

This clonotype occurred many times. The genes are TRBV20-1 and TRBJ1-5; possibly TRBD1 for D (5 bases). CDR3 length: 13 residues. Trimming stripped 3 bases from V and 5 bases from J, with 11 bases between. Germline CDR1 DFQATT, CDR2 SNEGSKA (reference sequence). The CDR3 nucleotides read TGCAGTGCTAGCCCAGGGAACTATCAGCCCCAGCATTTT. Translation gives CSASPGNYQPQHF.

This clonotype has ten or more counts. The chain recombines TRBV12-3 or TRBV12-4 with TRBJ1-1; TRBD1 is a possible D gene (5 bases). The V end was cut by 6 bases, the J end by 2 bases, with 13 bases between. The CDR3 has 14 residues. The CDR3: CASRNTGINTEAFF. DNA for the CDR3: TGTGCCAGCAGAAATACAGGCATTAACACTGAAGCTTTCTTT.

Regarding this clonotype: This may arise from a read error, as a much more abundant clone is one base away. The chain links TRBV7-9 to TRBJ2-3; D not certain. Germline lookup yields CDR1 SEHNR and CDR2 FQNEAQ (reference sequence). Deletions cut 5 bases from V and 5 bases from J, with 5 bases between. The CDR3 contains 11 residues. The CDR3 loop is CASSTKDTQYF. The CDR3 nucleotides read TGTGCCAGCAGCACAAAAGATACGCAGTATTTT.

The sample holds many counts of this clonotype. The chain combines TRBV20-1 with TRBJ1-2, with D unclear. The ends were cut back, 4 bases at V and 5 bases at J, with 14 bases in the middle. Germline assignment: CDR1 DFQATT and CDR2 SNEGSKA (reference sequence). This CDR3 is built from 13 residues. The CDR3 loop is CSANNREGYGYTF. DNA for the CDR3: TGCAGTGCTAATAACCGAGAGGGATATGGCTACACCTTC.

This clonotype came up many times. In DNA form, the CDR3 reads TGCGCCAGCAGCGTGGACAGGGTGTCGGCAAAGACTGAAGCTTTCTTT. This gives the protein CASSVDRVSAKTEAFF. The genes are TRBV5-1 and TRBJ1-1, with 8 positions matching TRBD1. J lost 5 bases, V lost 4 bases, and 13 bases had no gene match. CDR3 length: 16 amino acids. Germline CDR1 SGHRS, CDR2 YFSETQ.

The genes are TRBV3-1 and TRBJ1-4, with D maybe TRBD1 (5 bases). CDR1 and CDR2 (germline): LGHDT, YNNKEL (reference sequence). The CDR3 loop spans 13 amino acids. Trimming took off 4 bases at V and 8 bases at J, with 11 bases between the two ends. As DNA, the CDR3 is TGTGCCAGCAGCCCACAGGTTTCGGAAAAACTGTTTTTT. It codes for CASSPQVSEKLFF.

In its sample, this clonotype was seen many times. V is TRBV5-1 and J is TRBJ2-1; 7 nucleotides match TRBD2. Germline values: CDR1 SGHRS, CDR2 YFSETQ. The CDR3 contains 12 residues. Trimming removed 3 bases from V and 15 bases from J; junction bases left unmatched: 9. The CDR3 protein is CASSSAGIRMFF. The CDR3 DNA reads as TGCGCCAGCAGCTCAGCGGGGATACGCATGTTCTTC.

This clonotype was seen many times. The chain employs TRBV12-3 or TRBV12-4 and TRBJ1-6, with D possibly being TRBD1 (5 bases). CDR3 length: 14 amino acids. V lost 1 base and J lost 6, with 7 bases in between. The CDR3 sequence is CASSLDGGNSPLHF. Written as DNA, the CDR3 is TGTGCCAGCAGTTTAGATGGGGGTAATTCACCCCTCCACTTT.

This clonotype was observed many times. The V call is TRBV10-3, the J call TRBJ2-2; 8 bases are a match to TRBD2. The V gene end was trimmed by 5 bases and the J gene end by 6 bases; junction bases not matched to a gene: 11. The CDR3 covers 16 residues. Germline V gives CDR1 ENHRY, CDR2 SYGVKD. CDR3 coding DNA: TGTGCCATCAGTTCCACTAGCGCGGGAGGCGCCGGGGAGCTGTTTTTT. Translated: CAISSTSAGGAGELFF.

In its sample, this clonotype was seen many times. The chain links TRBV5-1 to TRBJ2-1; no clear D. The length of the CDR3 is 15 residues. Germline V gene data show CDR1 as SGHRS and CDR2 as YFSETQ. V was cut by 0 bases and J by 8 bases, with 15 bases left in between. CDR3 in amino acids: CASSLDGTDVDEQFF. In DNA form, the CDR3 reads TGCGCCAGCAGCTTGGACGGTACTGACGTCGATGAGCAGTTCTTC.

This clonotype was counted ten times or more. The CDR3 reads CASSWGDVKNIQYF. CDR3 coding DNA: TGCGCCAGCAGCTGGGGGGATGTCAAAAACATTCAGTACTTC. This chain links TRBV5-1 with TRBJ2-4; possible D gene TRBD2, 6 bases. The germline CDR1 and CDR2 sequences are SGHRS and YFSETQ. This CDR3 is built from 14 residues. Trimming took off 3 bases at V and 3 bases at J, with 10 bases between the two ends.

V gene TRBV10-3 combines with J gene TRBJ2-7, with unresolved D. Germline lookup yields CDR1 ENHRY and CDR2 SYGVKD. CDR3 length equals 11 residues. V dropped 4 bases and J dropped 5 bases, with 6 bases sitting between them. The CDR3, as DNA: TGTGCCATCAGTGGACGGGACGAGCAGTACTTC. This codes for CAISGRDEQYF.

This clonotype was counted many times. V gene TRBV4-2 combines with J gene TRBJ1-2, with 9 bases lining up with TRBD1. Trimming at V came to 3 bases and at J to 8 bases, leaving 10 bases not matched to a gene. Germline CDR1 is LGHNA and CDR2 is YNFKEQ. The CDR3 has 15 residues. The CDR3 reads CASSQFSGTGQGYTF. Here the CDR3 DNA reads TGTGCCAGCAGCCAGTTTTCCGGGACAGGGCAAGGCTACACCTTC.